This T cell receptor beta chain was obtained from a study of tumor and adjacent non-tumor tissue in lung cancer. Study-wide results and caveats: Top 100 clones took a larger repertoire share in normal lung. Significantly higher TCR diversity was found in tumor than normal lung.

The template was RNA from unsorted bulk tissue. This CDR3 region has 13 residues. V shed 1 base and J shed 11 bases, with 12 bases lying between them. Germline V gene lookup returns CDR1 LGHNA and CDR2 YNFKEQ. This clonotype was counted at least ten times. What it binds is not known. Three rounds of nested PCR, following a modified ARM-PCR protocol, produced the TCRbeta library. MiXCR, run by TCRdb on the multiplex PCR reads, gives a single entry per CDR3 protein. The table records 120,000 or so distinct CDR3 sequences, approximately 66% of them present only once. The rearrangement uses TRBV4-2 and TRBJ1-5; D is uncertain. The sequenced material came from lung tumor tissue. This TCR came from a man aged 25-40 years with non-small cell lung cancer. The CDR3 protein is CASSQVGPSAQHF. In DNA form, the CDR3 reads TGTGCCAGCAGCCAAGTTGGGCCATCGGCCCAGCATTTT.